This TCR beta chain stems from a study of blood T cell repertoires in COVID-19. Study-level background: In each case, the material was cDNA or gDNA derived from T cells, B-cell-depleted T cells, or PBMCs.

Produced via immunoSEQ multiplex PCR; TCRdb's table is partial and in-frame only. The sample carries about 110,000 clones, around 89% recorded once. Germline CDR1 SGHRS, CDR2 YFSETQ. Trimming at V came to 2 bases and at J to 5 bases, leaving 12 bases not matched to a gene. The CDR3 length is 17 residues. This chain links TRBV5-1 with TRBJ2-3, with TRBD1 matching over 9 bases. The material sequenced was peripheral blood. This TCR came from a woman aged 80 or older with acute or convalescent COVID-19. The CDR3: CASSFPGQGYAGDTQYF. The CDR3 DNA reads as TGCGCCAGCAGCTTCCCCGGACAGGGGTACGCTGGAGATACGCAGTATTTT. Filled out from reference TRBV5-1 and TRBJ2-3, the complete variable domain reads KAGVTQTPRYLIKTRGQQVTLSCSPISGHRSVSWYQQTPGQGLQFLFEYFSETQRNKGNFPGRFSGRQFSNSRSEMNVSTLELGDSALYLCASSFPGQGYAGDTQYFGPGTRLTVL.